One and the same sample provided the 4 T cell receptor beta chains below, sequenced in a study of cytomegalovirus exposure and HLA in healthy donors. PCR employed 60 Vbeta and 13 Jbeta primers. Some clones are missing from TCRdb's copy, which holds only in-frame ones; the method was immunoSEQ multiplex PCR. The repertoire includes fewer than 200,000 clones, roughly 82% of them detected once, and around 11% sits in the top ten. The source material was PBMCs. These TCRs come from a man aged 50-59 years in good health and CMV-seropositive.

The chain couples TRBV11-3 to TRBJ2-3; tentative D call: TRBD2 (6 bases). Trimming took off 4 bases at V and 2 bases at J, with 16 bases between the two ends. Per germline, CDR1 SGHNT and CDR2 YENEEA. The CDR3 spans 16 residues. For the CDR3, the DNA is TGTGCCAGCAGCTACCGGGGGACGGCAAACACAGATACGCAGTATTTT. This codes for CASSYRGTANTDTQYF.

CDR3 loop: CAWTHRQETQYF. Written as DNA, the CDR3 is TGTGCCTGGACGCACAGGCAAGAGACCCAGTACTTC. V usage is TRBV30 and J usage is TRBJ2-5, with TRBD1 as a possible D gene (5 bases). Trimming pared 4 bases from V and 2 bases from J, leaving 8 bases between. The V gene's germline CDR1 is GTSNPN and CDR2 SVGIG (reference sequence). This CDR3 spans 12 amino acids.

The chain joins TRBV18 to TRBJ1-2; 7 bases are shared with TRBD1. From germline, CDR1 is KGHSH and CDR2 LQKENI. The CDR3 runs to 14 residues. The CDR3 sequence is CAPFKGASGYGYTF. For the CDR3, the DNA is TGTGCACCTTTCAAGGGGGCGTCTGGGTATGGCTACACCTTC.

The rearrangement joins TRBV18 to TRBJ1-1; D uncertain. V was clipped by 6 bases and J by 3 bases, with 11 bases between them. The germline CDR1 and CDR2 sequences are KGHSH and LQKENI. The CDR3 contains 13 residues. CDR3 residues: CASSPLVDTEAFF. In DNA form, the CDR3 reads TGTGCCAGCTCGCCCCTAGTTGACACTGAAGCTTTCTTT.